The T cell receptor (beta chain) under discussion was sequenced for a study of T cell repertoires in cytomegalovirus infection. Study-level information: Through public TCR beta signatures, both CMV infection and matching HLA type were indicated. Notes on the study in general: Ex vivo responses were dominated by HLA-C-restricted CMV-specific TCR beta clonotypes. Frequencies of public TCR beta families were cumulated, and this identified carriers of CMV plus the relevant HLA.

As regards this clonotype: Its antigen remains unknown.

A single record per CDR3 protein comes from TCRdb applying MiXCR to the reads. The sample lists roughly 200,000 distinct CDR3 sequences; 8% to 10% were seen once. Germline-derived CDR1 and CDR2 are SNHLY and FYNNEI. CDR3 length: 16 amino acids. The J segment lost 4 bases and the V segment lost 7 bases, leaving 13 bases of the junction unmatched. The chain employs TRBV2 and TRBJ2-5; 9 bases line up with TRBD2. The receptor was isolated from a human donor in good health (CMV status not recorded). Some clones in this sample may be carry-over from other donors' samples. The material sequenced was PBMCs. This chain's CDR3 is CASKVSGASGAETQYF. Written as DNA, the CDR3 is TGTGCCAGCAAGGTTTCGGGGGCTAGCGGGGCAGAGACCCAGTACTTC.